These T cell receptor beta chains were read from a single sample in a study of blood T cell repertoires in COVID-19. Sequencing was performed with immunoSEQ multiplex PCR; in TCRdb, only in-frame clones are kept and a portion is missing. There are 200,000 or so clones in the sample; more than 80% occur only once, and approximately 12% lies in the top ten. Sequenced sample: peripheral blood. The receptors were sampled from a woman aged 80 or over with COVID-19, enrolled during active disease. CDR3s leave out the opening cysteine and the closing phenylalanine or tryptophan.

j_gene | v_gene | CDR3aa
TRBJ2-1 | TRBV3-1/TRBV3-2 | ASSQDRGGAFNEQF
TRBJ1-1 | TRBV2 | ASSGMGRNTEAF
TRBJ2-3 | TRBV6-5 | ASSQQRESDTQY
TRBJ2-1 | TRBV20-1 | SARGDNEQF
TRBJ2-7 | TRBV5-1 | ASSLSPAGAYEQY
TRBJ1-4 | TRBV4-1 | ASSQVGGHEKLF
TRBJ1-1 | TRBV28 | ASSLRLNTEAF
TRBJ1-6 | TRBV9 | ASSLRGSYNSPLH
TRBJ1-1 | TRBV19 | ASSIREGSEAF
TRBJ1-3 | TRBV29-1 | SVGLTGRNTIY
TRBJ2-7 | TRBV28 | ASSPLAGASYEQY
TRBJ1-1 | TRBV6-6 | ASSFEQGWTEAF
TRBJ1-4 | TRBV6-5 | ASSRLTGSDGKLF
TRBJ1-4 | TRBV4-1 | ASSLGTATNEKLF
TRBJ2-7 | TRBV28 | ASRSGDRAYEQY
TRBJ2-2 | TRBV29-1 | SVEEANTGELF
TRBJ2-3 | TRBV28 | ASGAAGGPVNTQY
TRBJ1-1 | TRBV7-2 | ASSFSGEGTEAF
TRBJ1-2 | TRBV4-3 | ASSQDTPRRGIYGYT
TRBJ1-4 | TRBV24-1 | ATSEWTGGHEKLF
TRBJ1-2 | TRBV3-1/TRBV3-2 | ASSLHVQDYGYT
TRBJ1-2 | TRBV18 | ASSPPGLWGYT
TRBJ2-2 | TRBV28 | ASSFSRVGVGTGELF
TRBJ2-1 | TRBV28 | ASSRDSAKQF
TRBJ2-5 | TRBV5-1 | ASSLAGGPQETQY
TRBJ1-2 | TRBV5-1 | ASSLGADLGYT
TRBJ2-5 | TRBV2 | ASSDLGLAGLEETQY
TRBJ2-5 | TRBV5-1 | ASSPDTQETQY
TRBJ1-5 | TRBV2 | ASSEVGTLDSNQPQH
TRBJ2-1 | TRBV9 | ASSVRSSGGANEQF
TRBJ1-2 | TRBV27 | ASSLGGNGYT
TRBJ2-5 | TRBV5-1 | ASSLVWRGGAQETQY
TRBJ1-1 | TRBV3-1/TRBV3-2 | ASTPVLGARKAF
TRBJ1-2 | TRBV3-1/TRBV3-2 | ASSQEATNYGYT
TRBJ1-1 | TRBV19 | ASSIRAGLTEAF
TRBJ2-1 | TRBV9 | ASSVDGHSYNEQF
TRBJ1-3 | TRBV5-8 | ASSSYPTGAGNTIY
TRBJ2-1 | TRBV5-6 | ASSFLNEQF
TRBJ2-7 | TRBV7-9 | ASSYIAGGQY
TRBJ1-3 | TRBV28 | ASSRQGKENTIY
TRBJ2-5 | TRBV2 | ARRTGEETQY
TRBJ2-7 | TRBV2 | ASTRTGGAGYEQY
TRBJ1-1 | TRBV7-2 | ASRSPPGHLNTEAF
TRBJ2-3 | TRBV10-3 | AISEGLAGSTDTQY
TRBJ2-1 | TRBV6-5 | ASSPGLAGNNEQF
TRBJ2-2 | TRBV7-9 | ATQSVSNTGELF
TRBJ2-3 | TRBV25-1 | ASMGLVADTQY
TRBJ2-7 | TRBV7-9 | ASSSQQDSYEQY